This passage covers 30 T cell receptor beta chains from one sample sequenced in a study of vaccination effects on CD4 cells after COVID-19. These receptors' antigens are unknown. Antigen-specific CD4+ T cells were expanded (with viral peptide pools) by the ViraFEST assay ahead of sequencing. When around 10 days of culture had elapsed, CD4+ T cells were isolated. Sometime from March through December 2020, the person acquired a SARS-CoV-2 infection that PCR confirmed. The table came from immunoSEQ multiplex PCR; TCRdb's copy has only in-frame clones and leaves some out. The data contain around 40,000 clones, around 75% of them singletons. The source was CD4+ T cells from PBMCs cultured with a peptide pool, collected before COVID-19 vaccination. All receptors derive from a human donor who had a prior SARS-CoV-2 infection.

J is TRBJ2-1 and V is TRBV5-8; 8 bases are shared with TRBD2. From germline, CDR1 is SGHTS and CDR2 YDEGEE. This CDR3 has 15 residues. J gave up 3 bases and V 0 bases, and 2 bases lay outside the gene matches. The CDR3 nucleotides are TGTGCCAGCAGCTTGGAACTAGCGGACTACAATGAGCAGTTCTTC. It yields the protein CASSLELADYNEQFF.

The chain is built from TRBV2 and TRBJ2-3; D possibly corresponds to TRBD1 (6 bases). Between the trimmed V and J ends, which lost 11 bases and 1 base, there was a span of 16 bases. The germline CDR1 and CDR2 sequences are SNHLY and FYNNEI. This CDR3 has 14 residues. The CDR3 loop reads CAGRTVGGTDTQYF. In DNA, the CDR3 is TGTGCCGGCCGGACAGTGGGTGGCACAGATACGCAGTATTTT.

The rearrangement links TRBV7-9 to TRBJ2-2; no firm D call. This CDR3 contains 12 residues. The germline V gene has CDR1 SEHNR and CDR2 FQNEAQ (reference sequence). V lost 4 bases to trimming and J lost 5 bases, with 5 bases between them. The CDR3 sequence is CASSSQTGELFF. The CDR3 coding sequence is TGTGCCAGCAGCTCCCAGACCGGGGAGCTGTTTTTT.

The J gene is TRBJ1-5, the V gene TRBV27; possibly TRBD1 for D (6 bases). V gave up 5 bases and J gave up 6 bases, with 14 bases separating them. CDR3 length: 14 amino acids. Germline CDR1 is MNHEY and CDR2 is SMNVEV (reference sequence). The CDR3 sequence is CASSKTGSSQPQHF. CDR3 coding DNA: TGTGCCAGCAGTAAAACAGGGTCGAGTCAGCCCCAGCATTTT.

J is TRBJ1-1 and V is TRBV19; D ambiguous. With 6 bases removed from V and 0 bases from J, the gap between germline ends came to 11 bases. The CDR3 consists of 14 residues. Germline CDR1 LNHDA, CDR2 SQIVND (reference sequence). CDR3 coding DNA: TGTGCCAGTAGCCCCTTAATAATGAACACTGAAGCTTTCTTT. It yields the protein CASSPLIMNTEAFF.

The chain is built from TRBV2 and TRBJ1-6; unclear D gene. The germline CDR1 and CDR2 sequences are SNHLY and FYNNEI. There are 12 residues in the CDR3. V lost 4 bases and J lost 6, with 4 bases in between. The CDR3 reads CASSGGNSPLHF. In DNA, the CDR3 is TGTGCCAGCAGTGGTGGTAATTCACCCCTCCACTTT. Using reference TRBV2 and TRBJ1-6 for the parts outside the CDR3, the full variable domain is EPEVTQTPSHQVTQMGQEVILRCVPISNHLYFYWYRQILGQKVEFLVSFYNNEISEKSEIFDDQFSVERPDGSNFTLKIRSTKLEDSAMYFCASSGGNSPLHFGNGTRLTVT.

In this sample, this clone turned up a few times. CDR3 coding DNA: TGTGCCAGCAGCCGGAGTCGGGGGATCACTGAAGCTTTCTTT. This gives the protein CASSRSRGITEAFF. V usage is TRBV7-9 and J usage is TRBJ1-1; TRBD1 is a possible D gene (5 bases). This CDR3 region has 14 residues. The V and J ends lost 5 bases and 4 bases respectively, with 14 bases between them. The germline V gene encodes CDR1 SEHNR and CDR2 FQNEAQ (reference sequence).

The chain recombines TRBV11-2 with TRBJ2-6; D is perhaps TRBD1 or TRBD2 (5 bases each). This CDR3 is 18 amino acids long. Germline V lookup: CDR1 SGHAT, CDR2 FQNNGV. Trimming took 6 bases from V and 0 from J, leaving 18 bases between them. CDR3 amino acids: CASSRDAVLHSGANVLTF. CDR3 DNA sequence: TGTGCCAGCAGTCGGGACGCCGTACTTCACTCTGGGGCCAACGTCCTGACTTTC.

The chain joins TRBV6-6 to TRBJ2-7; D ambiguous. Trimming shortened V by 6 bases and J by 3 bases, and 6 bases separated the two germline ends. Germline values: CDR1 MNHNY, CDR2 SVGAGI (reference sequence). This CDR3 comprises 11 residues. The CDR3 DNA sequence: TGTGCCAGCAGGACAAACTACGAGCAGTACTTC. Its protein is CASRTNYEQYF.

The rearrangement joins TRBV19 to TRBJ1-5, with a possible D match to TRBD1 (5 bases). V lost 5 bases and J 6 bases, leaving 5 bases between the germline ends. The CDR3 sequence is 11 residues long. Germline lookup yields CDR1 LNHDA and CDR2 SQIVND (reference sequence). CDR3 region: CASSQGQPQHF. CDR3 DNA: TGTGCCAGTAGTCAGGGTCAGCCCCAGCATTTT.

This chain links TRBV7-9 with TRBJ1-1, with TRBD1 matching 7 bases. Germline trimming cut 4 bases from V and 1 base from J; bases unmatched to any gene: 9. Germline CDR1 and CDR2: SEHNR and FQNEAQ (reference sequence). This CDR3 comprises 16 residues. The CDR3 DNA sequence: TGTGCCAGCAGCTGGCCCACAGGGGCCTCGAACACTGAAGCTTTCTTT. Its translation is CASSWPTGASNTEAFF.

This chain links TRBV9 with TRBJ2-1; 7 bases line up with TRBD1. Germline V gene data show CDR1 as SGDLS and CDR2 as YYNGEE. J gave up 5 bases and V 4 bases, and 6 bases lay outside the gene matches. CDR3 length: 14 amino acids. The CDR3 DNA is TGTGCCAGCAGCCTCCGACAGGGCAACAATGAGCAGTTCTTC. It translates to CASSLRQGNNEQFF. The whole variable domain, filled in from reference TRBV9 and TRBJ2-1, reads DSGVTQTPKHLITATGQRVTLRCSPRSGDLSVYWYQQSLDQGLQFLIQYYNGEERAKGNILERFSAQQFPDLHSELNLSSLELGDSALYFCASSLRQGNNEQFFGPGTRLTVL.

The rearrangement joins TRBV5-1 to TRBJ2-5; 7 bases are shared with TRBD2. V gave up 0 bases and J gave up 1 base; unmatched junction bases: 3. Germline CDR1 and CDR2: SGHRS and YFSETQ. There are 15 residues in the CDR3. The CDR3 nucleotides are TGCGCCAGCAGCTTGGGAGCTAGCGGCCAAGAGACCCAGTACTTC. Translating it yields CASSLGASGQETQYF.

This clone has a single count. The chain joins TRBV10-3 to TRBJ2-3; unclear D gene. Germline V lookup: CDR1 ENHRY, CDR2 SYGVKD. The CDR3 totals 14 residues. V was cut by 8 bases and J by 3 bases, with 15 bases left in between. In nucleotides, the CDR3 is TGTGCCATCGGGCCCTCCCCCGGTACAGATACGCAGTATTTT. Translating it yields CAIGPSPGTDTQYF.

The chain is built from TRBV15 and TRBJ1-5, with 11 nucleotides matching TRBD1. Unmatched junction bases numbered 1, after V lost 3 bases and J lost 6 bases. In germline, CDR1 is LNHNV, CDR2 YYDKDF (reference sequence). This CDR3 comprises 14 residues. The CDR3 DNA sequence: TGTGCCACCAGCAGCGGGACAGGGGGTCAGCCCCAGCATTTT. Translation gives CATSSGTGGQPQHF. The full variable domain, with the rest looked up from reference TRBV15 and TRBJ1-5, is DAMVIQNPRYQVTQFGKPVTLSCSQTLNHNVMYWYQQKSSQAPKLLFHYYDKDFNNEADTPDNFQSRRPNTSFCFLDIRSPGLGDTAMYLCATSSGTGGQPQHFGDGTRLSIL.

The rearrangement links TRBV3-1 (or the pseudogene TRBV3-2) to TRBJ2-7; 8 nucleotides line up with TRBD1. There are 15 residues in the CDR3. V dropped 1 base and J dropped 3; count of bases not matched to a gene: 5. From germline, CDR1 is LGHDT and CDR2 YNNKEL (reference sequence). The CDR3 region is CASSQGTGRYYEQYF. In DNA, the CDR3 is TGTGCCAGCAGCCAAGGGACAGGGAGGTACTACGAGCAGTACTTC.

The chain employs TRBV7-2 and TRBJ2-3; D tentatively fits TRBD1 or TRBD2 (5 bases each). This CDR3 spans 17 amino acids. V gave up 5 bases and J gave up 4 bases, with 22 bases separating them. CDR1 is SGHTA, CDR2 FQGNSA, per germline. The CDR3 sequence: CASSAHGTFTWSDTQYF. The DNA for the CDR3 is TGTGCCAGCAGCGCACACGGGACCTTTACATGGTCAGATACGCAGTATTTT. Based on the CDR3 plus reference TRBV7-2 and TRBJ2-3, the full variable domain is GAGVSQSPSNKVTEKGKDVELRCDPISGHTALYWYRQSLGQGLEFLIYFQGNSAPDKSGLPSDRFSAERTGGSVSTLTIQRTQQEDSAVYLCASSAHGTFTWSDTQYFGPGTRLTVL.

The chain is built from TRBV24-1 and TRBJ2-7; 9 bases fit TRBD2. Germline CDR1 reads KGHDR; CDR2 reads SFDVKD. Losses at the gene ends were 2 bases for V and 5 bases for J; bases not matched to a gene: 9. This CDR3 contains 16 residues. The CDR3 DNA reads as TGTGCCACCAGTGATTCTCACCCTAGCGGGATAGACGAGCAGTACTTC. Its translation: CATSDSHPSGIDEQYF.

This clone was picked up one time. The chain employs TRBV7-8 and TRBJ1-1; D is uncertain. Germline V gene lookup returns CDR1 SGHVS and CDR2 FQNEAQ. The CDR3 spans 16 residues. Trimming removed 0 bases at V and 2 bases at J, with 13 bases between. The CDR3 bases are TGTGCCAGCAGCTTAGCGTTGGGGATGGGCAACACTGAAGCTTTCTTT. This gives the protein CASSLALGMGNTEAFF.

In its sample, this clone was seen a few times. V and J are TRBV18 and TRBJ1-5; a possible D gene is TRBD1 (5 bases). Germline V gene lookup returns CDR1 KGHSH and CDR2 LQKENI. The CDR3 length is 13 residues. V lost 4 bases to trimming and J lost 7 bases, with 11 bases between them. The CDR3 DNA is TGTGCCAGCTCACGACAAGGGGTGCAGCCCCAGCATTTT. Its protein is CASSRQGVQPQHF.

The chain employs TRBV10-3 and TRBJ1-3, with 7 bases lining up with TRBD1. V lost 10 bases, J lost 0 bases, and 9 bases stayed unmatched. The germline V gene encodes CDR1 ENHRY and CDR2 SYGVKD. The CDR3 has 15 residues. Here the CDR3 reads CATRGAENSGNTIYF. Written as DNA, the CDR3 is TGTGCCACCAGGGGGGCCGAGAACTCTGGAAACACCATATATTTT.

The CDR3 DNA reads as TGCGCCAGCAGCTCGCGGGGTTCGGGCTTCATTAGCACAGATACGCAGTATTTT. Translation: CASSSRGSGFISTDTQYF. The rearrangement uses TRBV5-1 and TRBJ2-3, with D possibly TRBD2 on 6 matching bases. Germline V CDR1 and CDR2: SGHRS, YFSETQ. This CDR3 has 18 amino acids. The V end was cut by 3 bases, the J end by 0 bases, with 20 bases between.

This clone was detected a few times. V and J are TRBV7-2 and TRBJ1-4, with TRBD1 matching over 8 bases. The length of the CDR3 is 14 residues. The V gene's germline CDR1 is SGHTA and CDR2 FQGNSA. Unmatched junction bases numbered 5, after V lost 6 bases and J lost 5 bases. The CDR3 reads CASSNGQGNEKLFF. The CDR3 DNA reads TGTGCCAGCAGTAATGGACAGGGCAATGAAAAACTGTTTTTT.

The V gene is TRBV7-9, the J gene TRBJ2-2, with 11 positions matching TRBD2. V lost 4 bases and J lost 5; bases outside the gene matches: 6. The CDR3 covers 16 residues. Germline CDR1 is SEHNR and CDR2 is FQNEAQ (reference sequence). CDR3: CASSSVAGGRTGELFF. The CDR3 region has the DNA TGTGCCAGCAGCTCCGTAGCGGGGGGGCGGACCGGGGAGCTGTTTTTT.

The rearrangement uses TRBV7-9 and TRBJ2-1; 11 bases match TRBD1. The CDR3 is 15 amino acids. Trimming took 5 bases from V and 4 from J; bases not matched to a gene: 4. From germline, CDR1 is SEHNR and CDR2 FQNEAQ (reference sequence). This chain's CDR3 is CASSTGTGGYNEQFF. The CDR3 region has the DNA TGTGCCAGCAGCACCGGGACAGGGGGATACAATGAGCAGTTCTTC. Based on the CDR3 plus reference TRBV7-9 and TRBJ2-1, the full variable domain is DTGVSQNPRHKITKRGQNVTFRCDPISEHNRLYWYRQTLGQGPEFLTYFQNEAQLEKSRLLSDRFSAERPKGSFSTLEIQRTEQGDSAMYLCASSTGTGGYNEQFFGPGTRLTVL.

The J gene is TRBJ1-5, the V gene TRBV18; D remains unclear. The length of the CDR3 is 13 residues. V was pared by 3 bases and J by 10 bases, with 13 bases between. Germline values: CDR1 KGHSH, CDR2 LQKENI. CDR3 DNA: TGTGCCAGCTCACCCTCGGGCGGGGAACCCCAGCATTTT. It translates to CASSPSGGEPQHF.

This clone was counted between two and nine times. The chain couples TRBV18 to TRBJ2-1, with D possibly TRBD2 on 6 matching bases. V was cut by 4 bases and J by 0 bases, with 10 bases left in between. CDR1 KGHSH and CDR2 LQKENI come from the germline V gene. This CDR3 has 15 amino acids. Here the CDR3 DNA reads TGTGCCAGCTCACTTCTAGCGAGCTCCTACAATGAGCAGTTCTTC. This gives the protein CASSLLASSYNEQFF.

This chain connects TRBV5-1 to TRBJ2-7; 8 nucleotides match TRBD1. With V trimmed by 3 bases and J by 3 bases, 5 bases remained unmatched. From germline, CDR1 is SGHRS and CDR2 YFSETQ. The CDR3 runs 14 residues. In nucleotides, the CDR3 is TGCGCCAGCAGCTCCGGGACAGGACTCTACGAGCAGTACTTC. It specifies CASSSGTGLYEQYF.

Only one count was recorded for this clone. J is TRBJ2-7 and V is TRBV27; D is unclear. V was clipped by 2 bases and J by 3 bases, with 20 bases between them. Germline loops: CDR1 MNHEY, CDR2 SMNVEV (reference sequence). The CDR3 spans 17 residues. The CDR3, as DNA: TGTGCCAGCAGTTTAGGCCCTGACCCAGGATCCGGCTACGAGCAGTACTTC. Protein sequence: CASSLGPDPGSGYEQYF.

The rearrangement joins TRBV6-5 to TRBJ1-4; maybe TRBD1 (5 bases). V was clipped by 2 bases and J by 4 bases, with 11 bases between them. The CDR3 runs 15 residues. Germline V gene lookup returns CDR1 MNHEY and CDR2 SVGAGI. The CDR3 DNA follows: TGTGCCAGCAGTTACACATCAGGGTTTAATGAAAAACTGTTTTTT. Its protein product is CASSYTSGFNEKLFF.